These 30 T cell receptor beta chains were sequenced from one sample in a study of control samples from healthy donors and cancer patients (dated by TCRdb to about 2020). The method was the immunoSEQ multiplex PCR assay. The immuneACCESS repertoire file appears here via TCRdb, limited to in-frame rearrangements. These files lack a portion of the clones; in checked studies, under half of the deficit traces to unresolved V genes, and the cause of the others is not known. The sample table holds tens of thousands of clones, of which over 90% were seen once. The ten top clones hold approximately 1.5% of the sample. Source material: blood. The receptors shown here come from a woman in her thirties in good health.

The chain has TRBV9 and TRBJ2-7, with D possibly being TRBD1 (5 bases). The CDR3 loop spans 13 amino acids. V was trimmed by 4 bases and J by 2 bases, leaving 10 bases between them. Germline assignment: CDR1 SGDLS and CDR2 YYNGEE. The CDR3, as DNA: TGTGCCAGCAGCAGGGGCAGCCCCTACGAGCAGTACTTC. Translation: CASSRGSPYEQYF. Using reference TRBV9 and TRBJ2-7 for the parts outside the CDR3, the full variable domain is DSGVTQTPKHLITATGQRVTLRCSPRSGDLSVYWYQQSLDQGLQFLIQYYNGEERAKGNILERFSAQQFPDLHSELNLSSLELGDSALYFCASSRGSPYEQYFGPGTRLTVT.

The chain joins TRBV27 to TRBJ1-1; D is perhaps TRBD1 (5 bases). The CDR3 spans 13 residues. Germline V gene sequence: CDR1 MNHEY, CDR2 SMNVEV (reference sequence). The V end was cut by 8 bases, the J end by 9 bases, with 19 bases between. The CDR3 is CASGRYIRGKAFF. The CDR3 nucleotides read TGTGCCAGCGGGCGGTACATCCGGGGGAAAGCTTTCTTT.

This sequence joins TRBV12-3 or TRBV12-4 and TRBJ2-5; 8 nucleotides match TRBD1. The V gene end was trimmed by 6 bases and the J gene end by 5 bases; junction bases not matched to a gene: 5. There are 13 residues in the CDR3. Written as DNA, the CDR3 is TGTGCCAGCAGCTGGACAGGGAGGGAGACCCAGTACTTC. This gives the protein CASSWTGRETQYF.

V usage is TRBV19 and J usage is TRBJ1-1, with D possibly TRBD1 on 5 matching bases. Trimming took 5 bases from V and 1 from J, leaving 14 bases between them. Germline assignment: CDR1 LNHDA and CDR2 SQIVND (reference sequence). The CDR3 is 15 residues long. The CDR3 DNA sequence: TGTGCCAGTAGTTCCTTCAGGGCCAGGAACACTGAAGCTTTCTTT. It encodes CASSSFRARNTEAFF.

This chain links TRBV4-2 with TRBJ1-6; the D is unclear. Germline CDR1 LGHNA, CDR2 YNFKEQ. The CDR3 spans 16 residues. Trimming took 0 bases from V and 0 from J, leaving 6 bases between them. The CDR3 sequence: CASSQEASSYNSPLHF. CDR3 bases: TGTGCCAGCAGCCAAGAAGCCAGCTCCTATAATTCACCCCTCCACTTT.

V gene TRBV24-1 combines with J gene TRBJ2-3; D may be TRBD2 (6 bases). Trimming removed 3 bases at V and 4 bases at J, with 13 bases between. The germline V gene encodes CDR1 KGHDR and CDR2 SFDVKD. This CDR3 is built from 15 residues. The CDR3 reads CATSDTRGGADTQYF. In DNA, the CDR3 is TGTGCCACCAGTGATACTCGTGGAGGGGCAGATACGCAGTATTTT.

The genes are TRBV10-2 and TRBJ1-1, with 10 bases lining up with TRBD1. Germline-derived CDR1 and CDR2 are WSHSY and SAAADI. There are 16 residues in the CDR3. The V segment lost 5 bases and the J segment 2 bases; nucleotides outside the gene matches: 8. The CDR3 DNA is TGCGCCAGCAGTACCGGGACAGGGGTCGGAAACACTGAAGCTTTCTTT. This encodes CASSTGTGVGNTEAFF.

This chain uses TRBV12-3 or TRBV12-4 with TRBJ2-7; no definite D call. V was pared by 3 bases and J by 2 bases, with 5 bases between. The CDR3 sequence is 12 residues long. The CDR3 coding sequence is TGTGCCAGCAGTTTCGGAACCTACGAGCAGTACTTC. The encoded protein is CASSFGTYEQYF.

The rearrangement uses TRBV29-1 and TRBJ2-7, with D perhaps TRBD2 (5 bases). With 7 bases removed from V and 5 bases from J, the gap between germline ends came to 24 bases. Germline-derived CDR1 and CDR2 are SQVTM and ANQGSEA. The CDR3 contains 15 residues. The CDR3 nucleotides are TGCAGCGCAAGAGAGGTTGGCGGTCGAGGGAACGAGCAGTACTTC. This gives the protein CSAREVGGRGNEQYF.

This clone was observed a single time. The gene calls are TRBV6-4 and TRBJ2-1; D is undetermined. The CDR3 covers 15 residues. CDR1 and CDR2 from the germline V gene are MRHNA and SNTAGT. The V gene lost 5 bases and the J gene lost 0 bases, with 11 bases spanning the gap. The CDR3 sequence is CASSRSYSSYNEQFF. CDR3 coding DNA: TGTGCCAGCAGTCGTTCTTATAGCTCCTACAATGAGCAGTTCTTC.

V usage is TRBV28 and J usage is TRBJ1-6; perhaps TRBD1 as D (6 bases). The CDR3 is 16 residues long. CDR1 is MDHEN, CDR2 SYDVKM, per germline. V was shortened by 4 bases and J by 4 bases, with 14 bases between the two germline ends. Here the CDR3 reads CASSYETRGYNSPLHF. CDR3 coding DNA: TGTGCCAGCAGTTACGAGACAAGGGGGTATAATTCACCCCTCCACTTT.

This chain links TRBV2 with TRBJ1-1; perhaps TRBD1 as D (6 bases). The CDR3 runs 17 residues. The V end lost 7 bases, the J end lost 0 bases, and 21 bases lay between the germline ends. Germline CDR1 is SNHLY and CDR2 is FYNNEI. The CDR3 loop is CASKKGRGARMNTEAFF. CDR3 bases: TGTGCCAGCAAGAAGGGAAGGGGGGCGCGAATGAACACTGAAGCTTTCTTT.

V gene TRBV11-2 combines with J gene TRBJ2-1; 7 bases fit TRBD2. The CDR3 loop spans 15 amino acids. Per germline, CDR1 SGHAT and CDR2 FQNNGV. Unmatched junction bases numbered 8, after V lost 5 bases and J lost 4 bases. The CDR3 DNA sequence: TGTGCCAGCAGCCCCGGGCTAGCGGTATACAATGAGCAGTTCTTC. Protein: CASSPGLAVYNEQFF.

The J gene is TRBJ2-1, the V gene TRBV11-2, with 7 bases matching TRBD2. This CDR3 is 16 amino acids long. V gave up 5 bases and J gave up 6 bases; unmatched junction bases: 13. The germline V gene has CDR1 SGHAT and CDR2 FQNNGV. CDR3 residues: CASSVLRTSGGNEQFF. CDR3 nucleotides: TGTGCCAGCAGCGTACTGAGGACTAGTGGAGGCAATGAGCAGTTCTTC.

The CDR3 nucleotides read TGTGCCATCAGGGAGACTAGCGGCAACTACGAGCAGTACTTC. As protein: CAIRETSGNYEQYF. The gene calls are TRBV10-3 and TRBJ2-7; TRBD2 matches 9 bases. J lost 3 bases, V lost 6 bases, and 6 bases had no gene match. This CDR3 region has 14 residues. The germline V gene encodes CDR1 ENHRY and CDR2 SYGVKD.

CDR3: CASSQRTGATDTQYF. CDR3 sequence (DNA): TGCGCCAGCAGCCAAAGGACTGGAGCCACAGATACGCAGTATTTT. The J gene is TRBJ2-3, the V gene TRBV23-1; D possibly corresponds to TRBD2 (5 bases). TRBV23-1 is classed as an ORF, of uncertain function. V lost 6 bases, J lost 2 bases, and 15 bases lay in between. CDR3 length: 15 residues.

The V call is TRBV18, the J call TRBJ1-1, with 7 positions matching TRBD1. V was pared by 2 bases and J by 6 bases, with 15 bases of the junction left unmatched. The CDR3 totals 17 residues. Germline values: CDR1 KGHSH, CDR2 LQKENI. CDR3 bases: TGTGCCAGCTCACCAACGGTGACAGGGATAACACCAGCTGAAGCTTTCTTT. This gives the protein CASSPTVTGITPAEAFF.

CDR3 sequence: CASSYAGTELTKNIQYF. The CDR3 DNA reads as TGTGCCAGCAGTTACGCCGGGACAGAGTTGACCAAAAACATTCAGTACTTC. The rearrangement links TRBV28 to TRBJ2-4, with TRBD1 matching 7 bases. Losses at the gene ends were 4 bases for V and 2 bases for J; bases not matched to a gene: 11. The germline gives CDR1 MDHEN, CDR2 SYDVKM. The CDR3 runs 17 residues.

This clone was found a few times. The chain links TRBV7-8 to TRBJ1-2; D perhaps matches TRBD1 (5 bases). Germline-derived CDR1 and CDR2 are SGHVS and FQNEAQ. CDR3 length: 14 residues. V lost 5 bases and J lost 5, with 15 bases in between. Written as DNA, the CDR3 is TGTGCCAGCAGCCCCCGGTCTGACAGTTATGGCTACACCTTC. Translation gives CASSPRSDSYGYTF.

The rearrangement joins TRBV11-2 to TRBJ1-4, with D possibly being TRBD1 (6 bases). Trimming pared 5 bases from V and 3 bases from J, leaving 13 bases between. Per germline, CDR1 SGHAT and CDR2 FQNNGV. The CDR3 extends over 15 amino acids. CDR3 sequence: CASSTLGHSNEKLFF. The CDR3 DNA sequence: TGTGCCAGCAGCACCCTGGGACACTCTAATGAAAAACTGTTTTTT. Looking up the rest from reference TRBV11-2 and TRBJ1-4 gives the full variable domain: EAGVAQSPRYKIIEKRQSVAFWCNPISGHATLYWYQQILGQGPKLLIQFQNNGVVDDSQLPKDRFSAERLKGVDSTLKIQPAKLEDSAVYLCASSTLGHSNEKLFFGSGTQLSVL.

This clone was observed a single time. The CDR3 is CASGWGRNEQFF. CDR3 DNA sequence: TGTGCCAGCGGGTGGGGCCGCAATGAGCAGTTCTTC. J is TRBJ2-1 and V is TRBV6-5; maybe TRBD1 (5 bases). V lost 8 bases to trimming and J lost 6 bases, with 11 bases between them. Germline CDR1 reads MNHEY; CDR2 reads SVGAGI. The CDR3 loop spans 12 amino acids.

This chain links TRBV13 with TRBJ2-4; TRBD1 matches at 7 bases. CDR1 and CDR2 from the germline V gene are PRHDT and FYEKMQ (reference sequence). The junction had 5 bases not matched to a gene; V was cut back by 0 bases and J by 0 bases. This CDR3 contains 17 residues. Here the CDR3 reads CASSLGGTGVAKNIQYF. CDR3 nucleotide sequence: TGTGCCAGCAGCTTAGGGGGTACAGGGGTAGCCAAAAACATTCAGTACTTC.

The rearrangement uses TRBV6-6 and TRBJ2-7; D might be TRBD1 (6 bases). V was clipped by 7 bases and J by 4 bases, with 20 bases between them. CDR1 and CDR2 from the germline V gene are MNHNY and SVGAGI (reference sequence). The length of the CDR3 is 15 residues. CDR3 loop: CASISGDRILYEQYF. CDR3 nucleotide sequence: TGTGCCAGCATCTCCGGCGACAGGATCCTTTACGAGCAGTACTTC.

The V gene is TRBV28, the J gene TRBJ1-5; no definite D call. This CDR3 spans 15 amino acids. Between the trimmed V and J ends, which lost 3 bases and 2 bases, there was a span of 11 bases. The V gene's germline CDR1 is MDHEN and CDR2 SYDVKM. CDR3 sequence: CASSFSGSGNQPQHF. DNA of the CDR3: TGTGCCAGCAGTTTCAGTGGATCTGGCAATCAGCCCCAGCATTTT. Drawing the rest from reference TRBV28 and TRBJ1-5, the complete variable domain is DVKVTQSSRYLVKRTGEKVFLECVQDMDHENMFWYRQDPGLGLRLIYFSYDVKMKEKGDIPEGYSVSREKKERFSLILESASTNQTSMYLCASSFSGSGNQPQHFGDGTRLSIL.

The gene calls are TRBV3-1 (or the pseudogene TRBV3-2) and TRBJ2-3, with 7 bases identical to TRBD2. The germline gives CDR1 LGHDT, CDR2 YNNKEL (reference sequence). Trimming took 2 bases from V and 6 from J; bases not matched to a gene: 11. There are 16 residues in the CDR3. The CDR3 reads CASSQTTSWAKDTQYF. The CDR3 DNA sequence: TGTGCCAGCAGCCAAACGACTAGCTGGGCTAAGGATACGCAGTATTTT.

V usage is TRBV7-6 and J usage is TRBJ2-5, with TRBD2 matching over 12 bases. The CDR3 has 17 amino acids. After removal of 0 bases from V and 4 bases from J, the junction contained 6 bases not matched to a gene. Per germline, CDR1 SGHVS and CDR2 FNYEAQ. The CDR3 reads CASSLARTSGAAETQYF. CDR3 DNA sequence: TGTGCCAGCAGCTTAGCGCGGACTAGCGGGGCAGCAGAGACCCAGTACTTC.

The chain recombines TRBV19 with TRBJ2-2; D ambiguous. The CDR3 has 11 residues. Trimming pared 5 bases from V and 7 bases from J, leaving 5 bases between. Germline V gene data show CDR1 as LNHDA and CDR2 as SQIVND (reference sequence). CDR3 DNA: TGTGCCAGTAGTGCTGGCGGGGAGCTGTTTTTT. Its protein is CASSAGGELFF.

The CDR3 DNA sequence: TGTGCCAGCAGTGAAGAGGGTCTCGGGGAGCTGTTTTTT. Protein product: CASSEEGLGELFF. The chain combines TRBV2 with TRBJ2-2; the D is unclear. Germline values: CDR1 SNHLY, CDR2 FYNNEI. The V and J ends lost 1 base and 7 bases respectively, with 7 bases between them. This CDR3 contains 13 residues.

The chain uses TRBV20-1 and TRBJ1-1; the D gene is possibly TRBD1 (5 bases). Germline V gene sequence: CDR1 DFQATT, CDR2 SNEGSKA (reference sequence). This CDR3 has 11 residues. The CDR3: CSGHQNTEAFF. The CDR3 nucleotides read TGCAGCGGACACCAGAACACTGAAGCTTTCTTT.

This sequence joins TRBV13 and TRBJ2-3; TRBD2 aligns across 8 bases. Germline lookup yields CDR1 PRHDT and CDR2 FYEKMQ (reference sequence). The CDR3 sequence is 18 residues long. Trimming cost V 4 bases and J 8 bases; bases outside gene matches: 20. The CDR3 sequence is CASSSTLGLAQTQRTQYF. The CDR3 nucleotides read TGTGCCAGCAGCTCTACCCTCGGACTAGCCCAAACCCAACGTACGCAGTATTTT.